Each of the 25 T cell receptor beta chains below was sequenced from the same sample in a study of persistence of HIV-infected CD4 T cells. Sequencing used immunoSEQ version 4 in survey mode. Produced via immunoSEQ multiplex PCR; TCRdb's table is partial and in-frame only. The repertoire holds approximately 7,000 clones, with 75% to 85% as singletons. No antigen has been assigned to these receptors. The stimulus was lysate of CMV-infected fibroblasts, around 10 ug/mL. Sorting selected CD4+ T cells upregulating both CD40 ligand and CD69. The starting material was CD4+ T cells sorted from PBMCs after approximately 19-hour stimulation, obtained from a patient who received antiretroviral therapy. All receptors come from an adult woman with HIV who was CMV-seropositive.

Comments on this clone: In the same sample, other DNA sequences code for this CDR3. The CDR3 DNA reads as TGCGCCAGCAGCCAAGACCTCAGGGGGGGTAATCAGCCCCAGCATTTT. It translates to CASSQDLRGGNQPQHF. V gene TRBV4-3 combines with J gene TRBJ1-5, with 7 bases lining up with TRBD1. V lost 0 bases and J lost 4; bases outside the gene matches: 6. The CDR3 has 16 residues. The germline gives CDR1 LGHNA, CDR2 YSLEER.

The V call is TRBV18, the J call TRBJ2-1, with D possibly matching TRBD2 (6 bases). Per germline, CDR1 KGHSH and CDR2 LQKENI. This CDR3 has 16 amino acids. The V end lost 3 bases, the J end lost 6 bases, and 18 bases lay between the germline ends. Here the CDR3 DNA reads TGTGCCAGCTCACCCCGCCAGCGGGTGGGATTCAATGAGCAGTTCTTC. It encodes CASSPRQRVGFNEQFF. Filled out from reference TRBV18 and TRBJ2-1, the complete variable domain reads NAGVMQNPRHLVRRRGQEARLRCSPMKGHSHVYWYRQLPEEGLKFMVYLQKENIIDESGMPKERFSAEFPKEGPSILRIQQVVRGDSAAYFCASSPRQRVGFNEQFFGPGTRLTVL.

By sample share, this clone is medium-sized (0.01 to 0.1%). The chain carries TRBV5-1 and TRBJ2-7, with 8 positions matching TRBD1. The CDR3 length is 14 residues. The germline gives CDR1 SGHRS, CDR2 YFSETQ. With V trimmed by 7 bases and J by 6 bases, 12 bases remained unmatched. CDR3 DNA: TGCGCCAGCGGAGACACAGGGGGTGTAGGCGAGCAGTACTTC. As protein: CASGDTGGVGEQYF.

V and J are TRBV5-4 and TRBJ2-5; the D is unclear. Per the germline V gene, CDR1 is SGHNT and CDR2 is YYREEE (reference sequence). The CDR3 consists of 13 residues. V lost 2 bases and J lost 5, with 10 bases in between. The CDR3, as DNA: TGTGCCAGCAGCTTTCCGGCTCATGAGACCCAGTACTTC. This sequence encodes CASSFPAHETQYF.

This clone has just one count. The chain joins TRBV5-6 to TRBJ2-1, with a weak D call TRBD1 (6 bases). V was clipped by 2 bases and J by 1 base, with 7 bases between them. The CDR3 is 14 amino acids. Looked up from germline, CDR1 is SGHDT and CDR2 is YYEEEE. Here the CDR3 DNA reads TGTGCCAGCAGCTTACAGGGATCCTACAATGAGCAGTTCTTC. It codes for CASSLQGSYNEQFF. Combining the CDR3 with reference TRBV5-6 and TRBJ2-1 gives the whole variable domain DAGVTQSPTHLIKTRGQQVTLRCSPKSGHDTVSWYQQALGQGPQFIFQYYEEEERQRGNFPDRFSGHQFPNYSSELNVNALLLGDSALYLCASSLQGSYNEQFFGPGTRLTVL.

CDR3 DNA: TGTGCCAGCACCCCTACCGGGACAGGTGCATATGGCTACACCTTC. It codes for CASTPTGTGAYGYTF. This chain uses TRBV27 with TRBJ1-2; 8 bases map to TRBD1. Germline V lookup: CDR1 MNHEY, CDR2 SMNVEV (reference sequence). The CDR3 has 15 residues. With V trimmed by 7 bases and J by 5 bases, 12 bases remained unmatched.

This clone was counted only a few times. The chain couples TRBV27 to TRBJ2-7, with D uncertain. CDR1 is MNHEY, CDR2 SMNVEV, per germline (reference sequence). CDR3 length equals 13 residues. V was trimmed by 6 bases and J by 5 bases, leaving 14 bases between them. The CDR3 region is CASRLGSVNEQYF. CDR3 coding DNA: TGTGCCAGCAGGCTGGGCTCGGTAAACGAGCAGTACTTC.

This chain connects TRBV5-5 to TRBJ1-2; 8 bases line up with TRBD1. The CDR3 length is 12 residues. V was pared by 3 bases and J by 7 bases, with 2 bases of the junction left unmatched. The V gene's germline CDR1 is SGHKS and CDR2 YYEKEE (reference sequence). CDR3 protein: CASSSGQGGYTF. DNA for the CDR3: TGTGCCAGCAGCTCCGGACAGGGTGGCTACACCTTC.

The V call is TRBV7-7, the J call TRBJ1-6; D is unresolved. Per the germline V gene, CDR1 is SSHAT and CDR2 is FNYEAQ (reference sequence). CDR3 length: 15 amino acids. The V end lost 5 bases, the J end lost 7 bases, and 15 bases lay between the germline ends. The CDR3 sequence is CASSRGFGSNSPLHF. In nucleotides, the CDR3 is TGTGCCAGCAGCCGAGGGTTTGGCAGCAATTCACCCCTCCACTTT.

The rearrangement joins TRBV12-3 or TRBV12-4 to TRBJ2-7; either TRBD1 or TRBD2 may supply D (5 bases each). The CDR3 is 11 residues long. Trimming took off 3 bases at V and 7 bases at J, with 7 bases between the two ends. CDR3 loop: CASSFWGEQYF. The CDR3 DNA is TGTGCCAGCAGTTTTTGGGGGGAGCAGTACTTC.

In nucleotides, the CDR3 is TGCGCCAGCAGCATGACAGGGTTCGACACTGAAGCTTTCTTT. Translation gives CASSMTGFDTEAFF. The chain uses TRBV5-1 and TRBJ1-1; TRBD1 matches at 7 bases. CDR3 length: 14 residues. Germline CDR1 is SGHRS and CDR2 is YFSETQ. Losses at the gene ends were 4 bases for V and 3 bases for J; bases not matched to a gene: 6. Variable domain in full (rest from reference TRBV5-1 and TRBJ1-1): KAGVTQTPRYLIKTRGQQVTLSCSPISGHRSVSWYQQTPGQGLQFLFEYFSETQRNKGNFPGRFSGRQFSNSRSEMNVSTLELGDSALYLCASSMTGFDTEAFFGQGTRLTVV.

Judged by abundance, this clone is medium-sized. The chain combines TRBV7-2 with TRBJ2-3, with D possibly being TRBD1 (6 bases). CDR3 length: 13 residues. CDR1 and CDR2 from the germline V gene are SGHTA and FQGNSA. V was clipped by 8 bases and J by 6 bases, with 15 bases between them. Here the CDR3 reads CASGGHQGDTQYF. The CDR3 DNA reads as TGTGCCAGCGGGGGACACCAGGGGGATACGCAGTATTTT.

This chain connects TRBV5-6 to TRBJ2-7; a weak D match, TRBD1 (6 bases). CDR3 length: 13 residues. Per the germline V gene, CDR1 is SGHDT and CDR2 is YYEEEE. V shed 4 bases and J shed 1 base, with 9 bases lying between them. The CDR3 reads CASSPTGSYEQYF. DNA for the CDR3: TGTGCCAGCAGCCCAACAGGGTCCTACGAGCAGTACTTC.

This chain links TRBV14 with TRBJ1-1; tentative D call: TRBD1 (5 bases). V lost 5 bases to trimming and J lost 4 bases, with 11 bases between them. CDR1 and CDR2 (germline): SGHDN, FVKESK. The CDR3 sequence is 13 residues long. The CDR3 spells CASSLGRRTEAFF. CDR3 bases: TGTGCCAGCAGCTTGGGACGGCGCACTGAAGCTTTCTTT.

The rearrangement links TRBV30 to TRBJ2-3, with 7 bases matching TRBD2. The CDR3 spans 11 residues. Per the germline V gene, CDR1 is GTSNPN and CDR2 is SVGIG (reference sequence). J gave up 6 bases and V 5 bases, and 2 bases lay outside the gene matches. The CDR3 region has the DNA TGTGCCTGGGGAGCGGGGGATACGCAGTATTTT. The encoded protein is CAWGAGDTQYF.

The gene calls are TRBV29-1 and TRBJ2-5; D remains unclear. This CDR3 has 14 amino acids. Trimming stripped 3 bases from V and 2 bases from J, with 13 bases between. Germline CDR1 SQVTM, CDR2 ANQGSEA. CDR3 DNA sequence: TGCAGCGTTGATGCGCCCTCCAGACAAGAGACCCAGTACTTC. It is translated as CSVDAPSRQETQYF.

This sequence joins TRBV4-3 and TRBJ2-3; D is uncertain. Germline V gene sequence: CDR1 LGHNA, CDR2 YSLEER. V lost 0 bases and J lost 0, with 4 bases in between. The CDR3 runs 14 residues. CDR3 residues: CASSQDGSTDTQYF. In nucleotides, the CDR3 is TGCGCCAGCAGCCAAGACGGTAGCACAGATACGCAGTATTTT.

This chain connects TRBV7-2 to TRBJ1-1, with a possible D match to TRBD1 (5 bases). This CDR3 contains 13 residues. CDR1 SGHTA and CDR2 FQGNSA come from the germline V gene. Trimming took off 1 base at V and 5 bases at J, with 8 bases between the two ends. The CDR3 spells CASSLGGGTEAFF. The CDR3 DNA reads as TGTGCCAGCAGCTTAGGGGGGGGGACTGAAGCTTTCTTT.

The rearrangement uses TRBV24-1 and TRBJ2-5, with D perhaps TRBD1 or TRBD2 (6 bases each). This CDR3 has 19 residues. Germline V lookup: CDR1 KGHDR, CDR2 SFDVKD. V was cut by 3 bases and J by 1 base, with 23 bases left in between. The CDR3 DNA reads TGTGCCACCAGTGATATCCAACCCTCGAGGAAGGGGGGCCAAGAGACCCAGTACTTC. Amino acids: CATSDIQPSRKGGQETQYF.

The chain has TRBV13 and TRBJ1-4; 8 bases line up with TRBD1. The V gene's germline CDR1 is PRHDT and CDR2 FYEKMQ (reference sequence). V dropped 5 bases and J dropped 5; count of bases not matched to a gene: 7. The CDR3 is 15 residues long. The CDR3 sequence is CASSARTGINEKLFF. CDR3 nucleotides: TGTGCCAGCAGCGCCCGGACAGGGATCAATGAAAAACTGTTTTTT.

The rearrangement uses TRBV6-5 and TRBJ2-5, with D possibly matching TRBD1 (6 bases). Germline CDR1 and CDR2: MNHEY and SVGAGI. This CDR3 region has 13 residues. V was trimmed by 8 bases and J by 3 bases, leaving 13 bases between them. CDR3 in DNA: TGTGCCAGCTCGCGGGCAGGGGAAGAGACCCAGTACTTC. Translated: CASSRAGEETQYF.

This chain connects TRBV11-3 to TRBJ2-3; TRBD1 aligns across 7 bases. Germline lookup yields CDR1 SGHNT and CDR2 YENEEA. The CDR3 totals 15 residues. V shed 5 bases and J 4 bases; nucleotides not matched to a gene: 9. The CDR3 protein is CASSPSGTVPDTQYF. The CDR3 nucleotides are TGTGCCAGCAGCCCCTCCGGGACAGTCCCAGATACGCAGTATTTT.

This clone was counted between two and nine times. The gene calls are TRBV11-3 and TRBJ1-2, with D maybe TRBD1 (6 bases). The CDR3 contains 16 residues. Germline lookup yields CDR1 SGHNT and CDR2 YENEEA. V dropped 5 bases and J dropped 4 bases, with 20 bases sitting between them. Here the CDR3 DNA reads TGTGCCAGCAGCCCCCCCACCGACAGGTCGGGCTATGGCTACACCTTC. Translating gives CASSPPTDRSGYGYTF.

The chain uses TRBV5-1 and TRBJ2-5; 15 bases line up with TRBD2. Germline V gene data show CDR1 as SGHRS and CDR2 as YFSETQ. J lost 3 bases, V lost 4 bases, and 7 bases had no gene match. This CDR3 comprises 17 residues. The CDR3 bases are TGCGCCAGCAGCCCTGGACTAGCGGGAGGGCCGGAAGAGACCCAGTACTTC. This gives the protein CASSPGLAGGPEETQYF.

This chain connects TRBV5-5 to TRBJ2-1; weak D call: TRBD2 (6 bases). The CDR3 has 16 amino acids. V was shortened by 0 bases and J by 0 bases, with 10 bases between the two germline ends. Germline loops: CDR1 SGHKS, CDR2 YYEKEE (reference sequence). CDR3 bases: TGTGCCAGCAGCTTGGTAGCGGCGAGCTCCTACAATGAGCAGTTCTTC. This encodes CASSLVAASSYNEQFF.